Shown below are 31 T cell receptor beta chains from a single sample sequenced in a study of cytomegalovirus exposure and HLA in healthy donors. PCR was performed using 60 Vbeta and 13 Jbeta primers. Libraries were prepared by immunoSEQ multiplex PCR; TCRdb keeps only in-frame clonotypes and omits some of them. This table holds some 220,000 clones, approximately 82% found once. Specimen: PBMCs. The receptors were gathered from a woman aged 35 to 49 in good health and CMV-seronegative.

DNA of the CDR3: TGTGCCAGCAGCCCAGGAGGGTATAGCAATCAGCCCCAGCATTTT. This sequence encodes CASSPGGYSNQPQHF. The V gene is TRBV7-6, the J gene TRBJ1-5; no reliable D call. The ends were cut back, 5 bases at V and 0 bases at J, with 11 bases in the middle. The CDR3 sequence is 15 residues long. Looked up from germline, CDR1 is SGHVS and CDR2 is FNYEAQ.

The CDR3 DNA is TGCGCCAGCAGCCGAAAGAGCGGGGGGGCTTTAAATGAGCAGTTCTTC. Protein: CASSRKSGGALNEQFF. The chain couples TRBV5-1 to TRBJ2-1; 10 bases fit TRBD2. Germline CDR1 and CDR2: SGHRS and YFSETQ. Trimming at V came to 4 bases and at J to 7 bases, leaving 11 bases not matched to a gene. The CDR3 has 16 amino acids. Variable domain in full (rest from reference TRBV5-1 and TRBJ2-1): KAGVTQTPRYLIKTRGQQVTLSCSPISGHRSVSWYQQTPGQGLQFLFEYFSETQRNKGNFPGRFSGRQFSNSRSEMNVSTLELGDSALYLCASSRKSGGALNEQFFGPGTRLTVL.

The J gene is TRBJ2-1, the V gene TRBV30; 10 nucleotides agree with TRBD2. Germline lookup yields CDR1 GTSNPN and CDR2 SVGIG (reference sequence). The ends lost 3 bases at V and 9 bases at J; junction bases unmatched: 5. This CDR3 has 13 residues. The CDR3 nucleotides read TGTGCCTGGAGGCTAGCGGGGGTAGGTGAGCAGTTCTTC. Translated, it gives CAWRLAGVGEQFF. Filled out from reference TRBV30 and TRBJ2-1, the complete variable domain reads SQTIHQWPATLVQPVGSPLSLECTVEGTSNPNLYWYRQAAGRGLQLLFYSVGIGQISSEVPQNLSASRPQDRQFILSSKKLLLSDSGFYLCAWRLAGVGEQFFGPGTRLTVL.

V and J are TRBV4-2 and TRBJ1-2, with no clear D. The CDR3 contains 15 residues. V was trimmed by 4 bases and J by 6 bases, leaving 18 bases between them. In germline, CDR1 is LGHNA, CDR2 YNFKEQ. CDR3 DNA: TGTGCCAGCAGCCCTTCGTTCGGCGGAAACCATGGCTACACCTTC. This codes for CASSPSFGGNHGYTF.

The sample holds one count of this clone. The CDR3 DNA reads as TGTGCCAGCAGTGACGACCCAGGCGCGAACTATGGCTACACCTTC. Encoded protein: CASSDDPGANYGYTF. The chain couples TRBV6-4 to TRBJ1-2; no reliable D call. This CDR3 region has 15 residues. Germline loops: CDR1 MRHNA, CDR2 SNTAGT. Trimming pared 2 bases from V and 2 bases from J, leaving 12 bases between.

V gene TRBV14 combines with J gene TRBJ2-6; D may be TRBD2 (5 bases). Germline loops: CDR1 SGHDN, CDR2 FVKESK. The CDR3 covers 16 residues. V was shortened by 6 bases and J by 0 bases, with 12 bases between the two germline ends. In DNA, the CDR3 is TGTGCCAGCAGTCGCGGGTCGATCTCTGGGGCCAACGTCCTGACTTTC. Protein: CASSRGSISGANVLTF.

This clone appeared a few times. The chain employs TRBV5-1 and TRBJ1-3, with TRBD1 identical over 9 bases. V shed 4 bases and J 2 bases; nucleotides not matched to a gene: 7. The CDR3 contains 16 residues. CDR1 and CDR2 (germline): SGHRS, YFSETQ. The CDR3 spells CASSEYWDRAGNTIYF. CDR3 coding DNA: TGCGCCAGCAGCGAATACTGGGACAGGGCTGGAAACACCATATATTTT.

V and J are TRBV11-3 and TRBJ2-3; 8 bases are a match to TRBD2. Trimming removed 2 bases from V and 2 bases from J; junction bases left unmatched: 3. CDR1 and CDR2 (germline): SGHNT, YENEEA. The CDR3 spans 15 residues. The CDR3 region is CASSLRAGVTDTQYF. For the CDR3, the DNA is TGTGCCAGCAGCTTAAGAGCGGGGGTCACAGATACGCAGTATTTT. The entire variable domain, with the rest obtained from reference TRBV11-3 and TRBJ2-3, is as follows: EAGVVQSPRYKIIEKKQPVAFWCNPISGHNTLYWYLQNLGQGPELLIRYENEEAVDDSQLPKDRFSAERLKGVDSTLKIQPAELGDSAVYLCASSLRAGVTDTQYFGPGTRLTVL.

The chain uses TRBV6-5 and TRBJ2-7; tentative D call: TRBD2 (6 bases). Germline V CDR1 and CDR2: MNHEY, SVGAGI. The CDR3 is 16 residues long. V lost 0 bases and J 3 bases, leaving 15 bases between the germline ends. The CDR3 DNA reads TGTGCCAGCAGTTACTCCCCTCCCACCGGGAGCTACGAGCAGTACTTC. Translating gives CASSYSPPTGSYEQYF.

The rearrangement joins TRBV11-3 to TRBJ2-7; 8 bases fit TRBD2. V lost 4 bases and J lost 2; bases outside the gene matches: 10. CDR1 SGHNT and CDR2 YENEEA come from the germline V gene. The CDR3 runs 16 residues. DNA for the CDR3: TGTGCCAGCAGCTCCTATACTAGCGGCGATGCCTACGAGCAGTACTTC. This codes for CASSSYTSGDAYEQYF.

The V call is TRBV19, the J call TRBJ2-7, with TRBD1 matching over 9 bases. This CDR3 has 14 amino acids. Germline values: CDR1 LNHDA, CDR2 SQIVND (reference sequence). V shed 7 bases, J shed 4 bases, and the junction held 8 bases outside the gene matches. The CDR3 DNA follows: TGTGCCAGTACCCCGGGACAGGGTCCTTACGAGCAGTACTTC. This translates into CASTPGQGPYEQYF.

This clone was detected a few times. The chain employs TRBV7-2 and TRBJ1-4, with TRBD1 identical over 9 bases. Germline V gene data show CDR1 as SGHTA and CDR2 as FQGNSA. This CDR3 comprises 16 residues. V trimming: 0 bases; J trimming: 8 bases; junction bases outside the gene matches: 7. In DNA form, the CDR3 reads TGTGCCAGCAGCTTAGCTAGAGGACAGGGGTGGGAAAAACTGTTTTTT. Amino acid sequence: CASSLARGQGWEKLFF.

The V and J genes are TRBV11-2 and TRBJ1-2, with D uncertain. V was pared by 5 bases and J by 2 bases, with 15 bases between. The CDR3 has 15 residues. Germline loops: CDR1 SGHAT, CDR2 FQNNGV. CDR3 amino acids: CASSQREGANYGYTF. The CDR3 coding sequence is TGTGCCAGCAGCCAGCGTGAGGGAGCAAACTATGGCTACACCTTC.

The CDR3 spells CASSEAWGQKFYNEQFF. CDR3 in DNA: TGTGCCAGCAGTGAAGCGTGGGGACAGAAGTTCTACAATGAGCAGTTCTTC. V usage is TRBV6-1 and J usage is TRBJ2-1, with 7 bases fitting TRBD1. Per germline, CDR1 MNHNS and CDR2 SASEGT. V shed 0 bases, J shed 3 bases, and the junction held 8 bases outside the gene matches. CDR3 size: 17 residues.

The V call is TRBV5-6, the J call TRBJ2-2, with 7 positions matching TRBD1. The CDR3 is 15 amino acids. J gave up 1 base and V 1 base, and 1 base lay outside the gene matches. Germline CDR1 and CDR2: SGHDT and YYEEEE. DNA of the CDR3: TGTGCCAGCAGCTTGAGACAGGGGAACACCGGGGAGCTGTTTTTT. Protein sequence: CASSLRQGNTGELFF.

This CDR3 reads CASSFGSEQYF. For the CDR3, the DNA is TGTGCCAGCAGCTTCGGTAGCGAGCAGTACTTC. This chain joins TRBV11-3 and TRBJ2-7, with D uncertain. The CDR3 spans 11 residues. Germline V gene lookup returns CDR1 SGHNT and CDR2 YENEEA. Trimming left V 3 bases short and J 6 bases short, with 6 bases between.

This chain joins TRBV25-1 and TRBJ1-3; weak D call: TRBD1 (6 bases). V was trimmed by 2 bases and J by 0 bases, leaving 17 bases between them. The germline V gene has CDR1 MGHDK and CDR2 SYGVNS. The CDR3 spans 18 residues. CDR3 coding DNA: TGTGCCAGCAGTGAAATTCATATCGGACAGAGCTCTGGAAACACCATATATTTT. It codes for CASSEIHIGQSSGNTIYF. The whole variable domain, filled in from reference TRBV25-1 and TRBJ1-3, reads EADIYQTPRYLVIGTGKKITLECSQTMGHDKMYWYQQDPGMELHLIHYSYGVNSTEKGDLSSESTVSRIRTEHFPLTLESARPSHTSQYLCASSEIHIGQSSGNTIYFGEGSWLTVV.

This CDR3 reads CASSESGGARGQETQYF. The CDR3 DNA reads as TGCGCCAGCAGTGAGTCGGGCGGGGCCAGAGGGCAAGAGACCCAGTACTTC. The gene calls are TRBV10-2 and TRBJ2-5, with TRBD2 as a possible D gene (6 bases). This CDR3 comprises 17 residues. Trimming left V 0 bases short and J 2 bases short, with 16 bases between. CDR1 and CDR2 from the germline V gene are WSHSY and SAAADI.

In DNA form, the CDR3 reads TGTGCCAGCAGCTTAGCGCTAGCTCGGGGCACAGATACGCAGTATTTT. Amino acids: CASSLALARGTDTQYF. The chain couples TRBV7-2 to TRBJ2-3; tentatively, D is TRBD2 (5 bases). This CDR3 contains 16 residues. From germline, CDR1 is SGHTA and CDR2 FQGNSA. V was pared by 0 bases and J by 1 base, with 11 bases between.

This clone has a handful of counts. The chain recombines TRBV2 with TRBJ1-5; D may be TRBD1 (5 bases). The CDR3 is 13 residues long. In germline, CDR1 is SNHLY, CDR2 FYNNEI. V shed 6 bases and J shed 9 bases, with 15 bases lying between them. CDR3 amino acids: CASSGDRVRPQHF. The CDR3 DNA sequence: TGTGCCAGCAGCGGCGACAGAGTTCGGCCCCAGCATTTT. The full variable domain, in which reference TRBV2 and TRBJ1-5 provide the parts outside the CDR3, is EPEVTQTPSHQVTQMGQEVILRCVPISNHLYFYWYRQILGQKVEFLVSFYNNEISEKSEIFDDQFSVERPDGSNFTLKIRSTKLEDSAMYFCASSGDRVRPQHFGDGTRLSIL.

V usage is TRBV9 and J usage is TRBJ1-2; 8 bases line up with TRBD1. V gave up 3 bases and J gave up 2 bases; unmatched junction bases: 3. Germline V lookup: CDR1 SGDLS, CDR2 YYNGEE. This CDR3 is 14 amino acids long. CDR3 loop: CASSDSGGNYGYTF. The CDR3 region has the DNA TGTGCCAGCAGCGATTCAGGGGGCAACTATGGCTACACCTTC.

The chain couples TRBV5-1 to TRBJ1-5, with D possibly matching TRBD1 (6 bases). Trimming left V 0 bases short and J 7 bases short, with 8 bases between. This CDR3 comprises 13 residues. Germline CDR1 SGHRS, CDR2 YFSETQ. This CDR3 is CASSLAGTQPQHF. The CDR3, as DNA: TGCGCCAGCAGCTTGGCGGGGACACAGCCCCAGCATTTT. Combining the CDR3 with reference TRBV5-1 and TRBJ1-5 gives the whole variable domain KAGVTQTPRYLIKTRGQQVTLSCSPISGHRSVSWYQQTPGQGLQFLFEYFSETQRNKGNFPGRFSGRQFSNSRSEMNVSTLELGDSALYLCASSLAGTQPQHFGDGTRLSIL.

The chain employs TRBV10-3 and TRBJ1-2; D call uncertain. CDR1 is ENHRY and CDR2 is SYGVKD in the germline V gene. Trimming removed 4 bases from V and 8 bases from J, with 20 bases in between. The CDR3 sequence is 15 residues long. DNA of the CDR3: TGTGCCATCAGTGGGCTGGGCAGAAATTTTCCCGGCTACACCTTC. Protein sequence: CAISGLGRNFPGYTF.

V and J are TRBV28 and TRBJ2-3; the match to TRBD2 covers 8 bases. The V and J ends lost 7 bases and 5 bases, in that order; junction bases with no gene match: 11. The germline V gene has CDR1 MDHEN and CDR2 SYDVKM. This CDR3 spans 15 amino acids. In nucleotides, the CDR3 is TGTGCCAGCACTCGGGGGGGGCTGGCGGGAGATACGCAGTATTTT. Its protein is CASTRGGLAGDTQYF.

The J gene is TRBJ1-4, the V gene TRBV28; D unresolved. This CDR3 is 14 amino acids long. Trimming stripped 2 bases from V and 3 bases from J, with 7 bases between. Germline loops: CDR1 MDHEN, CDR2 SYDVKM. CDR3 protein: CASSLQFPNEKLFF. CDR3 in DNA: TGTGCCAGCAGTTTACAGTTCCCTAATGAAAAACTGTTTTTT.

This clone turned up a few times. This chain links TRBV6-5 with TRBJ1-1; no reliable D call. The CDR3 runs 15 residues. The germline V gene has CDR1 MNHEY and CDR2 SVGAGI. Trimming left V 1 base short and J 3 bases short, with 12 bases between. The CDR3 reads CASSYWSSLDTEAFF. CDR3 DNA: TGTGCCAGCAGTTACTGGAGCTCGTTGGACACTGAAGCTTTCTTT.

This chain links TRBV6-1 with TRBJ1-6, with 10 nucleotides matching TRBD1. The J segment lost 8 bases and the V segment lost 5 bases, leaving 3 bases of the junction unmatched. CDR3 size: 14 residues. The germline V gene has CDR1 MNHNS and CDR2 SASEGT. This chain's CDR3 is CASSRQGAYSPLHF. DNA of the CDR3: TGTGCCAGCAGTCGACAGGGGGCATATTCACCCCTCCACTTT.

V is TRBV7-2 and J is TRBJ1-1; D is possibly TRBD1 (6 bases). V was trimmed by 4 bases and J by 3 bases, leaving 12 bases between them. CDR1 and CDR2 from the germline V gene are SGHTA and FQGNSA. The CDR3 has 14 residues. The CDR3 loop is CASSSTGWDTEAFF. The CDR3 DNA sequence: TGTGCCAGCAGCTCCACAGGGTGGGACACTGAAGCTTTCTTT.

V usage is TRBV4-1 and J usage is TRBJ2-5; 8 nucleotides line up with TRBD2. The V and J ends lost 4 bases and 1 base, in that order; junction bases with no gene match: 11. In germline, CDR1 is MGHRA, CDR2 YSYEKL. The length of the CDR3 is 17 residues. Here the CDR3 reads CASSRLFGGGSQETQYF. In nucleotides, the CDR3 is TGCGCCAGCAGCCGACTCTTCGGGGGGGGGAGCCAAGAGACCCAGTACTTC.

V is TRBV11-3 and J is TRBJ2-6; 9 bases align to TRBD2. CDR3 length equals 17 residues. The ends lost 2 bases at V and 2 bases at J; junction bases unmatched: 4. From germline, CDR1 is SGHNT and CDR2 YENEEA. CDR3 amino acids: CASSLRRGGAGANVLTF. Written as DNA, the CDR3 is TGTGCCAGCAGCTTACGGCGGGGGGGCGCTGGGGCCAACGTCCTGACTTTC.

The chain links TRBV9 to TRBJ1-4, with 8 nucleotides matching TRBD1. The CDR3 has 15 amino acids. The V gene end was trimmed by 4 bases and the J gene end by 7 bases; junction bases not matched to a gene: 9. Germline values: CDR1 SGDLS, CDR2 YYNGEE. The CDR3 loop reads CASSFRTGQGEKLFF. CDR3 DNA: TGTGCCAGCAGCTTCCGGACAGGGCAAGGTGAAAAACTGTTTTTT.